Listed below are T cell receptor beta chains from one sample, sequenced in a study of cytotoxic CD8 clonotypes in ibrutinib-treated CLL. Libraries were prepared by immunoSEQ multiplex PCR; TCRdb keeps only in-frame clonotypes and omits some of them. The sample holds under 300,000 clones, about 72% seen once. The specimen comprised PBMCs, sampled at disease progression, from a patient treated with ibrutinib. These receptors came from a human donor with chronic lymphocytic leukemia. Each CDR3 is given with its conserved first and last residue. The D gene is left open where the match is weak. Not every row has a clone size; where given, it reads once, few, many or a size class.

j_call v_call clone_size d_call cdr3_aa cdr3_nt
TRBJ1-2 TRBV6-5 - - CASSYSRDNYGYTF TGTGCCAGCAGTTACTCTAGGGACAACTATGGCTACACCTTC
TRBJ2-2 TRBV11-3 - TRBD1 CASSPRTGTEETGELFF TGTGCCAGCAGCCCCCGTACTGGGACAGAGGAAACCGGGGAGCTGTTTTTT
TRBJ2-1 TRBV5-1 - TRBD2 CASSWPSGGSDNEQFF TGCGCCAGCAGCTGGCCAAGCGGGGGGTCCGACAATGAGCAGTTCTTC
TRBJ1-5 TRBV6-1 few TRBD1 CAIATGGFGNQPQHF TGTGCCATCGCAACAGGGGGCTTTGGCAATCAGCCCCAGCATTTT
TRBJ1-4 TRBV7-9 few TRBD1 CASSQGGSNEKLFF TGTGCCAGCAGCCAGGGGGGATCAAACGAAAAACTGTTTTTT
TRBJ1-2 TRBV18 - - CASSPRQAAGSNYGYTF TGTGCCAGCTCACCCCGCCAGGCGGCAGGCTCAAACTATGGCTACACCTTC
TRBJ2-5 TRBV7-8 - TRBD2 CASSTGPKAGVETQYF TGTGCCAGCAGCACCGGACCGAAGGCGGGAGTAGAGACCCAGTACTTC
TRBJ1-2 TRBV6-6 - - CASSYSKQARDGYTF TGTGCCAGCAGTTACTCGAAACAGGCAAGAGATGGCTACACCTTC
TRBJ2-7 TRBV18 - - CASSPQGSHEQYF TGTGCCAGCTCACCGCAGGGATCCCACGAGCAGTACTTC
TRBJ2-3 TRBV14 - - CASSRPGLLTDTQYF TGTGCCAGCAGCCGGCCGGGACTGCTAACAGATACGCAGTATTTT
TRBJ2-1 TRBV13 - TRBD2 CASSFRLALGYEQFF TGTGCCAGCAGCTTCCGACTAGCGTTAGGTTATGAGCAGTTCTTC
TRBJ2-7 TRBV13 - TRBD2 CASSRGTSGSGRIYEQYF TGTGCCAGCAGCCGAGGGACTAGCGGGAGCGGTAGGATATACGAGCAGTACTTC
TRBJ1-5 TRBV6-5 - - CASSGTGLGNQPQHF TGTGCCAGCAGCGGAACAGGGTTAGGAAATCAGCCCCAGCATTTT
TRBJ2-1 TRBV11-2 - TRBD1 CASSLDRATGGRNNEQFF TGTGCCAGCAGCTTAGATCGGGCAACAGGGGGGAGAAACAATGAGCAGTTCTTC
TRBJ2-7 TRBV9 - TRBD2 CASSPRLAGIYEQYF TGTGCCAGCAGCCCGCGACTAGCGGGAATCTACGAGCAGTACTTC
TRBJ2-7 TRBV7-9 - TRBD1 CASSLAHRGYEQYF TGTGCCAGCAGCTTAGCGCACAGGGGGTACGAGCAGTACTTC
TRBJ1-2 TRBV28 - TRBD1 CASSSTTLKQGSYGYTF TGTGCCAGCAGTTCCACTACCCTTAAACAGGGGTCCTATGGCTACACCTTC
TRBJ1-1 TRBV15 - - CATSRGRGGTEAFF TGTGCCACCAGCAGAGGCCGGGGGGGCACTGAAGCTTTCTTT
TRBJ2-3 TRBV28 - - CASTLRGEPQYF TGTGCCAGCACTCTGAGGGGGGAGCCGCAGTATTTT
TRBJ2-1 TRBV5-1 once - CASSFTDTVGLHEQFF TGCGCCAGCAGCTTTACAGATACTGTGGGCCTCCATGAGCAGTTCTTC
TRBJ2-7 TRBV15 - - CATSRDGPIYEQYF TGTGCCACCAGCAGAGACGGTCCGATCTACGAGCAGTACTTC
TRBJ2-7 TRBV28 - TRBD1 CASSPTGQGSYEQYF TGTGCCAGCAGTCCCACGGGACAGGGGTCCTACGAGCAGTACTTC
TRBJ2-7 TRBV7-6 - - CASSFGQAYEQYF TGTGCCAGCAGCTTCGGGCAGGCGTACGAGCAGTACTTC
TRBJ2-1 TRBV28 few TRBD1 CASRPWSGGRVEQFF TGTGCCAGCAGGCCCTGGTCAGGGGGCAGGGTTGAGCAGTTCTTC
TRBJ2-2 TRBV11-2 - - CASSLDHTGELFF TGTGCCAGCAGCTTAGATCACACCGGGGAGCTGTTTTTT
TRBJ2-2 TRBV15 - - CATSRTLQGPGELFF TGTGCCACCAGCAGAACCTTACAGGGTCCCGGGGAGCTGTTTTTT
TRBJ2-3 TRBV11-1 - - CASSLGLRQGVTDTQYF TGTGCCAGCAGCTTGGGACTGAGGCAGGGGGTAACAGATACGCAGTATTTT
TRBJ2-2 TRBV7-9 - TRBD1 CASSRRGQGTGELFF TGTGCCAGCAGCCGGAGGGGACAGGGGACCGGGGAGCTGTTTTTT
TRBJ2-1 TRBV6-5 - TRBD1 CASRTGGGYNEQFF TGTGCCAGCAGAACAGGGGGAGGTTACAATGAGCAGTTCTTC
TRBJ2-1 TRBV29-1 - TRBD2 CSVFGRSGDRYEQFF TGCAGCGTTTTCGGGAGGAGTGGGGATCGGTATGAGCAGTTCTTC
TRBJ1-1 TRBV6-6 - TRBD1 CASRSQGWDTEAFF TGTGCCAGCAGGTCACAGGGGTGGGACACTGAAGCTTTCTTT
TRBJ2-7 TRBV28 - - CASSFLKGQASYEQYF TGTGCCAGCAGTTTCTTAAAGGGGCAGGCCTCCTACGAGCAGTACTTC
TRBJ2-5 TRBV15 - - CATSSLHQETQYF TGTGCCACCAGCAGCCTGCACCAAGAGACCCAGTACTTC
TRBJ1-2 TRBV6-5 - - CASSTTASGGYTF TGTGCCAGCAGTACAACAGCCTCCGGTGGCTACACCTTC